This T cell receptor beta chain was captured by sequencing in a study of control samples from healthy donors and cancer patients. Profiled with immunoSEQ multiplex PCR; TCRdb holds only in-frame clones, not every one. Here the sample spans 95,000 to 130,000 clones, over 90% being singletons. This TCR was sampled from a man aged 25-40 years in good health. The sequenced sample was blood.

The CDR3 nucleotides are TGCAGCGTTGACAGAGAGAACACCGGGGAGCTGTTTTTT. The encoded protein is CSVDRENTGELFF. The V call is TRBV29-1, the J call TRBJ2-2, with D unclear. The V gene's germline CDR1 is SQVTM and CDR2 ANQGSEA. Trimming left V 3 bases short and J 1 base short, with 6 bases between. CDR3 length equals 13 residues.